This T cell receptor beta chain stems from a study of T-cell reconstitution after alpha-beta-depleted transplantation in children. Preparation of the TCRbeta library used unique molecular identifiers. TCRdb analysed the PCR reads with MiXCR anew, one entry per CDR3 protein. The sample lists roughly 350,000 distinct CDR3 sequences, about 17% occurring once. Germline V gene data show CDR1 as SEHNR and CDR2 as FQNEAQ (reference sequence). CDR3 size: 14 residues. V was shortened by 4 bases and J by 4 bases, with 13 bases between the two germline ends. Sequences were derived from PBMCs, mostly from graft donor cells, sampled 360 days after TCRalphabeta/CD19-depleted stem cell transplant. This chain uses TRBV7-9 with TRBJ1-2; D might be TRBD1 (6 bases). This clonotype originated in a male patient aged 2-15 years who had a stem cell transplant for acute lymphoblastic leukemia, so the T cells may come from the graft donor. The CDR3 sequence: CASSSLQGTYGYTF. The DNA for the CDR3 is TGTGCCAGCAGCTCCCTCCAGGGGACCTATGGCTACACCTTC.